The 26 T cell receptor beta chains below all came from one sample that was sequenced in a study of shared clonotypes between healthy human individuals. The assay was immunoSEQ multiplex PCR, and TCRdb's table has in-frame clones only and misses some. Among some 500,000 clones listed, 77% were seen once. Source material: PBMCs. The receptor source for this set is a woman between 35 and 50 years old in good health. Some clones in this sample may be carry-over from other donors' samples.

DNA for the CDR3: TGTGCCAGTAGTATCACGGGTTCGGCCTCCATCTACGAGCAGTACTTC. It specifies CASSITGSASIYEQYF. This sequence joins TRBV19 and TRBJ2-7; D is ambiguous. The V end lost 3 bases, the J end lost 3 bases, and 18 bases lay between the germline ends. Germline V CDR1 and CDR2: LNHDA, SQIVND (reference sequence). This CDR3 comprises 16 residues.

The chain joins TRBV19 to TRBJ2-7; D gene uncertain. In germline, CDR1 is LNHDA, CDR2 SQIVND (reference sequence). The germline V and J ends were trimmed by 3 bases and 3 bases, with 12 bases remaining between them. The CDR3 runs to 14 residues. CDR3 coding DNA: TGTGCCAGTAGTATCGGGCAAGGCGGCTACGAGCAGTACTTC. It translates to CASSIGQGGYEQYF.

The genes are TRBV5-1 and TRBJ2-3; 13 bases fit TRBD2. V shed 4 bases, J shed 0 bases, and the junction held 14 bases outside the gene matches. Germline V lookup: CDR1 SGHRS, CDR2 YFSETQ. This CDR3 contains 20 residues. CDR3 sequence reads: CASSTRGLAGILASTDTQYF. CDR3 sequence (DNA): TGCGCCAGCAGCACCAGGGGACTAGCGGGAATACTGGCTAGCACAGATACGCAGTATTTT.

Here the CDR3 reads CAWSVLGSSLYYGYTF. The CDR3 DNA reads as TGTGCCTGGAGTGTTCTGGGAAGTTCTCTTTATTATGGCTACACCTTC. This rearrangement joins TRBV30 to TRBJ1-2, with D hard to call. Trimming took off 0 bases at V and 5 bases at J, with 19 bases between the two ends. The CDR3 length is 16 residues. CDR1 GTSNPN and CDR2 SVGIG come from the germline V gene (reference sequence).

Turning to this clone: This is likely an artifact of a read error, given a far larger clone one base away. The chain employs TRBV2 and TRBJ1-2, with D maybe TRBD1 (5 bases). V lost 4 bases to trimming and J lost 5 bases, with 17 bases between them. Per germline, CDR1 SNHLY and CDR2 FYNNEI. The CDR3 runs to 15 residues. The CDR3 nucleotides are TGTGCCAGCAGTGTAGTCAGGGATAACCCATATGGCTACACCTTC. As protein: CASSVVRDNPYGYTF.

V is TRBV6-1 and J is TRBJ2-5; 7 nucleotides line up with TRBD1. Per germline, CDR1 MNHNS and CDR2 SASEGT. V lost 6 bases and J lost 4; bases outside the gene matches: 11. This CDR3 contains 15 residues. The CDR3 region is CASSHPGTDRETQYF. The CDR3 DNA is TGTGCCAGCAGCCATCCCGGGACAGATCGAGAGACCCAGTACTTC.

The V and J genes are TRBV27 and TRBJ1-4; 9 bases match TRBD1. CDR3 length: 14 residues. The germline V gene has CDR1 MNHEY and CDR2 SMNVEV (reference sequence). V lost 5 bases, J lost 4 bases, and 2 bases stayed unmatched. The CDR3 coding sequence is TGTGCCAGCAGTGGGGACAGGGATAATGAAAAACTGTTTTTT. It yields the protein CASSGDRDNEKLFF.

The V gene is TRBV6-1, the J gene TRBJ2-5; 8 nucleotides match TRBD2. The length of the CDR3 is 13 residues. V lost 6 bases to trimming and J lost 5 bases; unmatched junction nucleotides: 5. Germline CDR1 is MNHNS and CDR2 is SASEGT. Here the CDR3 reads CASRESGSETQYF. DNA for the CDR3: TGTGCCAGCAGAGAGAGCGGGAGTGAGACCCAGTACTTC.

This rearrangement joins TRBV7-2 to TRBJ1-4; weak D call: TRBD1 (5 bases). The germline V gene has CDR1 SGHTA and CDR2 FQGNSA. V was trimmed by 1 base and J by 8 bases, leaving 11 bases between them. CDR3 size: 14 residues. CDR3 DNA sequence: TGTGCCAGCAGCTTAGGAGGGACGTGGGAAAAACTGTTTTTT. This gives the protein CASSLGGTWEKLFF.

This clone was recorded many times. The V gene is TRBV7-9, the J gene TRBJ1-4; D uncertain. CDR1 is SEHNR and CDR2 is FQNEAQ in the germline V gene (reference sequence). This CDR3 is 15 amino acids long. V gave up 3 bases and J gave up 6 bases, with 14 bases separating them. The CDR3 bases are TGTGCCAGCAGCTTCGGGCCCCCTGATTATGAAAAACTGTTTTTT. As protein: CASSFGPPDYEKLFF.

This clone has more than one count but fewer than ten. Other DNA sequences in the sample encode the same CDR3. J is TRBJ2-1 and V is TRBV6-4, with TRBD2 matching 12 bases. The germline CDR1 and CDR2 sequences are MRHNA and SNTAGT. The trim removed 5 bases at V and 6 bases at J, leaving 8 bases unmatched. The CDR3 runs to 16 residues. CDR3 bases: TGTGCCAGCAGTTTCTCTCGGACTAGCGGGATCAATGAGCAGTTCTTC. Translating gives CASSFSRTSGINEQFF.

This clone was detected many times. This sequence joins TRBV19 and TRBJ2-2, with D unresolved. Germline CDR1 LNHDA, CDR2 SQIVND (reference sequence). V lost 2 bases and J 2 bases, leaving 9 bases between the germline ends. The CDR3 length is 15 residues. The CDR3 here is CASSILPDNTGELFF. Written as DNA, the CDR3 is TGTGCCAGTAGTATACTGCCGGATAACACCGGGGAGCTGTTTTTT. The complete variable domain, with remaining parts taken from reference TRBV19 and TRBJ2-2, reads DGGITQSPKYLFRKEGQNVTLSCEQNLNHDAMYWYRQDPGQGLRLIYYSQIVNDFQKGDIAEGYSVSREKKESFPLTVTSAQKNPTAFYLCASSILPDNTGELFFGEGSRLTVL.

This rearrangement joins TRBV4-1 to TRBJ2-7, with TRBD2 as a possible D gene (6 bases). CDR1 and CDR2 from the germline V gene are MGHRA and YSYEKL. The CDR3 runs 14 residues. V lost 2 bases to trimming and J lost 3 bases, with 11 bases between them. This CDR3 is CASSQIGGLYEQYF. As DNA, the CDR3 is TGCGCCAGCAGCCAAATTGGAGGGCTCTACGAGCAGTACTTC.

The genes are TRBV27 and TRBJ2-2; tentative D call: TRBD1 (6 bases). The V and J ends lost 0 bases and 4 bases respectively, with 12 bases between them. The germline V gene encodes CDR1 MNHEY and CDR2 SMNVEV (reference sequence). The CDR3 spans 16 residues. In DNA, the CDR3 is TGTGCCAGCAGTTTATCGGCCCTAGGGGGCACCGGGGAGCTGTTTTTT. Translation gives CASSLSALGGTGELFF.

The chain is built from TRBV27 and TRBJ2-1, with 10 bases fitting TRBD2. The CDR3 has 16 amino acids. Germline V gene data show CDR1 as MNHEY and CDR2 as SMNVEV (reference sequence). V shed 4 bases, J shed 12 bases, and the junction held 15 bases outside the gene matches. This chain's CDR3 is CASSSMGQLAGVGQFF. The DNA of the CDR3 is TGTGCCAGCAGTTCCATGGGACAGCTAGCGGGGGTTGGGCAGTTCTTC.

Concerning this clone itself: With a much larger clone just one base away, this may be a read error. This chain uses TRBV2 with TRBJ1-4; unclear D gene. Germline V lookup: CDR1 SNHLY, CDR2 FYNNEI. The CDR3 contains 14 residues. CDR3 sequence (DNA): TGTGCCAGCAATTCCAGGAGGCTTGGCGAAAGACTGTTTTTT. Translated, it gives CASNSRRLGERLFF.

This sequence joins TRBV5-4 and TRBJ2-2; D uncertain. Trimming stripped 4 bases from V and 9 bases from J, with 10 bases between. From germline, CDR1 is SGHNT and CDR2 YYREEE (reference sequence). The length of the CDR3 is 12 residues. The CDR3 reads CASSPAGRELFF. The CDR3 DNA reads TGTGCCAGCAGCCCAGCAGGCCGGGAGCTGTTTTTT.

Ten or more counts support this clone. Additional DNA sequences in this sample encode the identical CDR3. The rearrangement joins TRBV30 to TRBJ1-2; a weak D match, TRBD1 (6 bases). From germline, CDR1 is GTSNPN and CDR2 SVGIG (reference sequence). This CDR3 is 13 amino acids long. V was shortened by 2 bases and J by 2 bases, with 9 bases between the two germline ends. The DNA of the CDR3 is TGTGCCTGGAGTCGGACAGAGAACTATGGCTACACCTTC. Amino acid sequence: CAWSRTENYGYTF.

This clone has a handful of counts. A far larger clone differs by one base, so this is likely a read error. Other DNA sequences in the same sample also yield this CDR3. The chain is built from TRBV30 and TRBJ2-1; no reliable D call. Per germline, CDR1 GTSNPN and CDR2 SVGIG (reference sequence). This CDR3 is built from 12 residues. With 0 bases removed from V and 9 bases from J, the gap between germline ends came to 9 bases. The CDR3 coding sequence is TGTGCCTGGAGTGTATGGGGAAGTGAGCAGTTCTTC. It codes for CAWSVWGSEQFF. Combining the CDR3 with reference TRBV30 and TRBJ2-1 gives the whole variable domain SQTIHQWPATLVQPVGSPLSLECTVEGTSNPNLYWYRQAAGRGLQLLFYSVGIGQISSEVPQNLSASRPQDRQFILSSKKLLLSDSGFYLCAWSVWGSEQFFGPGTRLTVL.

This chain connects TRBV28 to TRBJ2-1, with D uncertain. The germline V and J ends were trimmed by 5 bases and 8 bases, with 13 bases remaining between them. The CDR3 is made up of 13 amino acids. Germline V gene lookup returns CDR1 MDHEN and CDR2 SYDVKM. The CDR3 nucleotides are TGTGCCAGCAGTCCACCCCGGTTGGATGAGCAGTTCTTC. It translates to CASSPPRLDEQFF.

This chain joins TRBV6-4 and TRBJ2-1; D is perhaps TRBD2 (6 bases). Germline CDR1 is MRHNA and CDR2 is SNTAGT. CDR3 length equals 16 residues. V gave up 4 bases and J gave up 2 bases, with 15 bases separating them. The CDR3 coding sequence is TGTGCCAGCAGTGCCCCCGGGCGGGAAACCTACAATGAGCAGTTCTTC. It translates to CASSAPGRETYNEQFF.

For this clone: Since a far larger clone is one base different, this is likely a read error. The same CDR3 is also encoded by other DNA sequences in this sample. V and J are TRBV2 and TRBJ2-4; 9 bases fit TRBD1. The CDR3 runs 17 residues. Germline V lookup: CDR1 SNHLY, CDR2 FYNNEI. Trimming took 8 bases from V and 3 from J; bases not matched to a gene: 14. This CDR3 reads CASGWTGVASGKNIQYF. In nucleotides, the CDR3 is TGTGCCAGCGGCTGGACAGGGGTCGCGTCAGGCAAAAACATTCAGTACTTC.

This clone has just a few counts. This chain links TRBV11-2 with TRBJ2-5; 12 nucleotides line up with TRBD2. The DNA end lines up better with TRBJ2-7; the J call may be wrong. CDR1 and CDR2 from the germline V gene are SGHAT and FQNNGV. The CDR3 has 15 residues. The CDR3 region has the DNA TGTGCCAGCAGCTCCCTAGCGGGAGGGGCCTACGAGCAGTACTTC. Protein product: CASSSLAGGAYEQYF.

The gene calls are TRBV29-1 and TRBJ2-2; 7 bases line up with TRBD2. Germline-derived CDR1 and CDR2 are SQVTM and ANQGSEA. The CDR3 extends over 15 amino acids. Trimming cost V 4 bases and J 2 bases; bases outside gene matches: 7. This CDR3 reads CSVVEAGKNTGELFF. In DNA, the CDR3 is TGCAGCGTTGTAGAAGCGGGAAAAAACACCGGGGAGCTGTTTTTT.

This clone has a handful of counts. A far larger clone is off by one base, so a read error is likely. The chain recombines TRBV6-6 with TRBJ2-7; D may be TRBD2 (5 bases). This CDR3 spans 11 amino acids. The V gene's germline CDR1 is MNHNY and CDR2 SVGAGI (reference sequence). Here the CDR3 reads CASSYSADLHF. CDR3 in DNA: TGTGCCAGCAGTTACTCGGCGGACTTGCACTTC.

V is TRBV28 and J is TRBJ2-5; 11 bases fit TRBD2. Germline-derived CDR1 and CDR2 are MDHEN and SYDVKM. The CDR3 totals 16 residues. V was pared by 5 bases and J by 0 bases, with 5 bases of the junction left unmatched. The CDR3 region has the DNA TGTGCCAGCAGTCCCTGGACTAGCGGGTACCAAGAGACCCAGTACTTC. It encodes CASSPWTSGYQETQYF. The whole variable domain, filled in from reference TRBV28 and TRBJ2-5, reads DVKVTQSSRYLVKRTGEKVFLECVQDMDHENMFWYRQDPGLGLRLIYFSYDVKMKEKGDIPEGYSVSREKKERFSLILESASTNQTSMYLCASSPWTSGYQETQYFGPGTRLLVL.